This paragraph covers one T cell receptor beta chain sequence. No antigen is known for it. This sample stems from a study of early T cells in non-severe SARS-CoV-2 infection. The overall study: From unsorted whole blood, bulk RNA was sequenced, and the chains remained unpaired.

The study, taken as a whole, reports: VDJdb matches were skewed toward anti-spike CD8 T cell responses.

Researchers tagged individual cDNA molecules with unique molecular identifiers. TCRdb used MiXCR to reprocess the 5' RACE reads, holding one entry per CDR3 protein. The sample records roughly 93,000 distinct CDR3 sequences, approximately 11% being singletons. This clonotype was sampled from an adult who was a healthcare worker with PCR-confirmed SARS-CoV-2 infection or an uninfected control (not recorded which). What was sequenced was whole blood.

The CDR3 spells CASSISIWGRKNTEAFF. The CDR3 DNA is TGTGCCAGTAGTATTAGCATCTGGGGGAGAAAAAACACTGAAGCTTTCTTT. V usage is TRBV19 and J usage is TRBJ1-1; D possibly corresponds to TRBD1 (5 bases). Germline loops: CDR1 LNHDA, CDR2 SQIVND (reference sequence). Trimming cost V 3 bases and J 2 bases, with 19 bases left between them. The CDR3 totals 17 residues.